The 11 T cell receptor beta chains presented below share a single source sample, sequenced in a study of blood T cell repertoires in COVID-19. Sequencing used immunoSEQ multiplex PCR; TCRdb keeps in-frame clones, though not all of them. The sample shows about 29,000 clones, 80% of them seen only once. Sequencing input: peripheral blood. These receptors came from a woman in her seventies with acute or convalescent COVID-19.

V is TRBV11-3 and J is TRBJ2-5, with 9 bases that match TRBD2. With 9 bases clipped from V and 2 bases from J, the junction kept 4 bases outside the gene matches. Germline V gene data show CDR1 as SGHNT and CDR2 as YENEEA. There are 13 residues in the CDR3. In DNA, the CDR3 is TGTGCCAGTTCAGCGGGGGGTCAAGAGACCCAGTACTTC. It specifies CASSAGGQETQYF. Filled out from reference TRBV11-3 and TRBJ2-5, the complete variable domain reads EAGVVQSPRYKIIEKKQPVAFWCNPISGHNTLYWYLQNLGQGPELLIRYENEEAVDDSQLPKDRFSAERLKGVDSTLKIQPAELGDSAVYLCASSAGGQETQYFGPGTRLLVL.

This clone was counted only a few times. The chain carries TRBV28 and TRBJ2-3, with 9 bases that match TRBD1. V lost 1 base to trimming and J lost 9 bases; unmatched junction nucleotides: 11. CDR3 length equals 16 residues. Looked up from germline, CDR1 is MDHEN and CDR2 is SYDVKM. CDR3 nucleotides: TGTGCCAGCAGTTTATCGGACAGGGGTAACAGGTTAACGCAGTATTTT. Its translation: CASSLSDRGNRLTQYF. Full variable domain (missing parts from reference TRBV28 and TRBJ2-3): DVKVTQSSRYLVKRTGEKVFLECVQDMDHENMFWYRQDPGLGLRLIYFSYDVKMKEKGDIPEGYSVSREKKERFSLILESASTNQTSMYLCASSLSDRGNRLTQYFGPGTRLTVL.

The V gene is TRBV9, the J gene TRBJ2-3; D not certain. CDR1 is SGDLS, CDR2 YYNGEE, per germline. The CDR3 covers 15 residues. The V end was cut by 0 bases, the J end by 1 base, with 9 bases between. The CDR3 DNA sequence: TGTGCCAGCAGCGTAGTAGCTGGTCGCACAGATACGCAGTATTTT. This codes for CASSVVAGRTDTQYF.

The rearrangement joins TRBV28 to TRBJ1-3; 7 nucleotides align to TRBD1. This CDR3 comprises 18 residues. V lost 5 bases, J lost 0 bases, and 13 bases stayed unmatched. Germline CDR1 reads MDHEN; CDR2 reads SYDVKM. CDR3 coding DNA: TGTGCCAGCAGTCCTCCGGGACAGTTAAAAGTCTCTGGAAACACCATATATTTT. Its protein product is CASSPPGQLKVSGNTIYF.

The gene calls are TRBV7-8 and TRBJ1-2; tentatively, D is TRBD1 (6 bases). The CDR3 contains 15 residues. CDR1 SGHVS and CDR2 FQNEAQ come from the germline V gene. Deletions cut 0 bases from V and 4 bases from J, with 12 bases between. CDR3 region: CASSLAAGAGYGYTF. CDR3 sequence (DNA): TGTGCCAGCAGCTTAGCGGCAGGGGCAGGCTATGGCTACACCTTC.

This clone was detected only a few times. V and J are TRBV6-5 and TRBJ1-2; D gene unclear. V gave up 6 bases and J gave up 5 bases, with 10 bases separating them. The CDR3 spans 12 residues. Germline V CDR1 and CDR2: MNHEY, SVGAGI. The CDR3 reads CASSPNSYGYTF. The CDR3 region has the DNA TGTGCCAGCAGCCCGAACTCATATGGCTACACCTTC.

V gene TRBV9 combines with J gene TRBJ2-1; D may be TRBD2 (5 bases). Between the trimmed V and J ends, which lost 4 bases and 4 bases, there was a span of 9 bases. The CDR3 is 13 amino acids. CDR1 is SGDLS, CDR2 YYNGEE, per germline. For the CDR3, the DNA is TGTGCCAGCAGCTTGGACTTATACAATGAGCAGTTCTTC. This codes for CASSLDLYNEQFF.

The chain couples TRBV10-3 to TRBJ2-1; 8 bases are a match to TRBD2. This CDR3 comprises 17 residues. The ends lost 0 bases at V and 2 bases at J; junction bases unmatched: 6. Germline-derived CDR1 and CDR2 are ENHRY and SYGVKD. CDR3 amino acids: CAISESSGGRTYNEQFF. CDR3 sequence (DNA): TGTGCCATCAGTGAGTCTTCGGGGGGGAGAACCTACAATGAGCAGTTCTTC.

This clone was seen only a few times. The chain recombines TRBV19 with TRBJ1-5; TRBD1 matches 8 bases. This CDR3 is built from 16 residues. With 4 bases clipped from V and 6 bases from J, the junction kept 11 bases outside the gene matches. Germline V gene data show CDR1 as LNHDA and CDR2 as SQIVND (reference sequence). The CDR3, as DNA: TGTGCCAGTAGTACCGTACCGGACAGGGTTAGTCAGCCCCAGCATTTT. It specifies CASSTVPDRVSQPQHF. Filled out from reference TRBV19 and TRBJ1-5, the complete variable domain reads DGGITQSPKYLFRKEGQNVTLSCEQNLNHDAMYWYRQDPGQGLRLIYYSQIVNDFQKGDIAEGYSVSREKKESFPLTVTSAQKNPTAFYLCASSTVPDRVSQPQHFGDGTRLSIL.

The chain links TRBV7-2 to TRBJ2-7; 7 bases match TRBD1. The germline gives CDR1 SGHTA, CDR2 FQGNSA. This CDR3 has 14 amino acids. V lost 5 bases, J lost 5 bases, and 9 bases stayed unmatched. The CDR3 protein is CASSVRQGLNEQYF. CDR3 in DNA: TGTGCCAGCAGCGTTCGACAGGGTCTCAACGAGCAGTACTTC.

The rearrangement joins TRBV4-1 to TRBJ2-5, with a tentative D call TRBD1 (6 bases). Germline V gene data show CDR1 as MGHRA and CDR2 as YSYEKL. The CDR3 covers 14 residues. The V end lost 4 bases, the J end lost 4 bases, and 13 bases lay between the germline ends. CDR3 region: CASSPPAGVETQYF. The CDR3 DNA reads TGCGCCAGCAGCCCCCCTGCAGGGGTAGAGACCCAGTACTTC.